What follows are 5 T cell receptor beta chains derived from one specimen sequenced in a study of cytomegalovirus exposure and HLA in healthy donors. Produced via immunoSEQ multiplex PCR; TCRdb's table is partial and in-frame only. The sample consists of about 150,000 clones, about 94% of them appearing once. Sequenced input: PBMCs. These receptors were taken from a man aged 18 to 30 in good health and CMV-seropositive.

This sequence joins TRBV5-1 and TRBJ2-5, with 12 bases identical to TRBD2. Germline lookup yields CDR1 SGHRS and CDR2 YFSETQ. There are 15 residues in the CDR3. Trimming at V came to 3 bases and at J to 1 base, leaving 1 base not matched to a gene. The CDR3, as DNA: TGCGCCAGCAGCTCGGGACTAGCGGGCCAAGAGACCCAGTACTTC. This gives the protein CASSSGLAGQETQYF.

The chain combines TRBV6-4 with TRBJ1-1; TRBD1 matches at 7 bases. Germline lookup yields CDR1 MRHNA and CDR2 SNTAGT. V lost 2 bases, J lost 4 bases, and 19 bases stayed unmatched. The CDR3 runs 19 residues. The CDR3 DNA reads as TGTGCCAGCAGTGACACAGCCCTCGGTCACAGGGGACGCGGCACTGAAGCTTTCTTT. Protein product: CASSDTALGHRGRGTEAFF.

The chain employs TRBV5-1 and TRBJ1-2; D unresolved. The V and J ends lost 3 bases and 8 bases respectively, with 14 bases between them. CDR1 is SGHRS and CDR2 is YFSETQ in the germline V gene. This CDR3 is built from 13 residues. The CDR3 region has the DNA TGCGCCAGCAGCTCATCCTGGGGAGACGGCTACACCTTC. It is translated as CASSSSWGDGYTF.

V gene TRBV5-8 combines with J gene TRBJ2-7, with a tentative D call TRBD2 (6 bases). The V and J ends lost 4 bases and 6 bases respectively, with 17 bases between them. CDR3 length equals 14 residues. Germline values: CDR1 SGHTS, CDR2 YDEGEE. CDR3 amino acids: CASSLRGPASEQYF. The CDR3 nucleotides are TGTGCCAGCAGCCTGCGGGGACCAGCCTCCGAGCAGTACTTC.

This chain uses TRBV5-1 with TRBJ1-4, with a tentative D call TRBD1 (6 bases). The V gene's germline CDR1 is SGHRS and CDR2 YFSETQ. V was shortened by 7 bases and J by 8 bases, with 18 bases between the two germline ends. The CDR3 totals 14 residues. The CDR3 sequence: CASARQEAVEKLFF. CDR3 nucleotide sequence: TGCGCCAGCGCTCGACAGGAGGCGGTCGAAAAACTGTTTTTT.